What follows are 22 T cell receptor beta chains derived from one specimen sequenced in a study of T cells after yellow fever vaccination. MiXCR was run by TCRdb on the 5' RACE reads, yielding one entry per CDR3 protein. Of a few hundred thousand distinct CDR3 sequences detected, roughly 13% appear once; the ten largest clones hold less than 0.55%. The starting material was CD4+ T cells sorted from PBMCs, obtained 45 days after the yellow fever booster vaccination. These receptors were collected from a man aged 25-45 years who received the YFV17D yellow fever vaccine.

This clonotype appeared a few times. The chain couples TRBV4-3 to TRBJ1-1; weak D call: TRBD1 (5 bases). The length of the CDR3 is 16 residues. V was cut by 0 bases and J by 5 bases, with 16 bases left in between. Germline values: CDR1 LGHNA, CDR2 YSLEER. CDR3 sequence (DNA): TGCGCCAGCAGCCAAGAAGGGGCAGTCCCGGGGACTGAAGCTTTCTTT. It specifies CASSQEGAVPGTEAFF.

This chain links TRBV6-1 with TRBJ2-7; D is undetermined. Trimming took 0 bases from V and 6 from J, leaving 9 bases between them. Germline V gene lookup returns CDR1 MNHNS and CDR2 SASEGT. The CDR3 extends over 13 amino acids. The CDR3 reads CASSEAKIGEQYF. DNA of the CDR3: TGTGCCAGCAGTGAAGCGAAAATCGGCGAGCAGTACTTC.

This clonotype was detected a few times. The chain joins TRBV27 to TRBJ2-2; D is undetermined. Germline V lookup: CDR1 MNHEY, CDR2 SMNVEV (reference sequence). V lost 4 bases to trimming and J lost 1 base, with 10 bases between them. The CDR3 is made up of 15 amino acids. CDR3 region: CASSYMRGNTGELFF. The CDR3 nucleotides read TGTGCCAGCAGTTACATGAGAGGGAACACCGGGGAGCTGTTTTTT.

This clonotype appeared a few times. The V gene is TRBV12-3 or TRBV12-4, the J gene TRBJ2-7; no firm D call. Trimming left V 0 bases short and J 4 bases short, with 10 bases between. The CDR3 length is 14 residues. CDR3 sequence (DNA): TGTGCCAGCAGTTTAGCGCCACTTTTTTACGAGCAGTACTTC. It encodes CASSLAPLFYEQYF.

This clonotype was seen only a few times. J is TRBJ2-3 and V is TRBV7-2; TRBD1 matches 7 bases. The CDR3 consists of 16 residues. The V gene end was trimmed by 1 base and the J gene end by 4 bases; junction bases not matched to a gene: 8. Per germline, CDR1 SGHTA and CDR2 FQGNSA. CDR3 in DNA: TGTGCCAGCAGCTTAGGGGGGCCTAGGGGGCCAGATACGCAGTATTTT. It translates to CASSLGGPRGPDTQYF.

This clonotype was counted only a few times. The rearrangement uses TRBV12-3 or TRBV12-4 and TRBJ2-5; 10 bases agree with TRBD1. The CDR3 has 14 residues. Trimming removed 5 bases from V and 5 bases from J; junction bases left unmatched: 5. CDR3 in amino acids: CASSPSTGGETQYF. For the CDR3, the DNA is TGTGCCAGCAGTCCCTCGACAGGGGGCGAGACCCAGTACTTC.

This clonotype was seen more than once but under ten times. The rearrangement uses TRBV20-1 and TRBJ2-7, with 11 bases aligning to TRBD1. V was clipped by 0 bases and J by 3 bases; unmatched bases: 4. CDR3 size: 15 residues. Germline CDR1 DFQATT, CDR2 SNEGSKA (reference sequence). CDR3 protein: CSARDPGQGVYEQYF. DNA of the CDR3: TGCAGTGCTAGAGACCCGGGACAGGGGGTCTACGAGCAGTACTTC.

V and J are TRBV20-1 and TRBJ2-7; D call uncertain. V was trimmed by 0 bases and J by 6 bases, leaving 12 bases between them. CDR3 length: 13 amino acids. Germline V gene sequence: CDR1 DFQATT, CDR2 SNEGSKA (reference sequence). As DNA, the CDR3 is TGCAGTGCTAGAGATCCCCACCGTCCCGAGCAGTACTTC. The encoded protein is CSARDPHRPEQYF.

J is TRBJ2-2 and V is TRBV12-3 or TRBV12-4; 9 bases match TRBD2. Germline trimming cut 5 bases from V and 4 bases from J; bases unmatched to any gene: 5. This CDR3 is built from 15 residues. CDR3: CASSRASGITGELFF. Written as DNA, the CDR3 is TGTGCCAGCAGTCGGGCTAGCGGGATCACCGGGGAGCTGTTTTTT.

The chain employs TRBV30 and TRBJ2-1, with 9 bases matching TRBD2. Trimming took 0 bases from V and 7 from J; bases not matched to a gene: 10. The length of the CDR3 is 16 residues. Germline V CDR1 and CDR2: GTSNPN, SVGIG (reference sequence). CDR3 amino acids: CAWSVRSSGTINEQFF. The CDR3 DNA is TGTGCCTGGAGTGTACGGTCTAGCGGGACTATAAATGAGCAGTTCTTC.

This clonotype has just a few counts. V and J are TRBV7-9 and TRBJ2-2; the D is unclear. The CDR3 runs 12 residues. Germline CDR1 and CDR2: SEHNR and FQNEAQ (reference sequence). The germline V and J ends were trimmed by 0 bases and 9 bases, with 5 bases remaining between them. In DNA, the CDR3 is TGTGCCAGCAGCTTAGCCCCCCGGGAGCTGTTTTTT. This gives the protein CASSLAPRELFF.

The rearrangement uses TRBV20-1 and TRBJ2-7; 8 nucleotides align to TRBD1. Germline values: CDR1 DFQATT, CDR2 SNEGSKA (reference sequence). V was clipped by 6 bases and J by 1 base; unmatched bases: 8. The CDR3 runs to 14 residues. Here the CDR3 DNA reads TGCAGTGCCCTACGGACAGGGAGTTCCTACGAGCAGTACTTC. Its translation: CSALRTGSSYEQYF.

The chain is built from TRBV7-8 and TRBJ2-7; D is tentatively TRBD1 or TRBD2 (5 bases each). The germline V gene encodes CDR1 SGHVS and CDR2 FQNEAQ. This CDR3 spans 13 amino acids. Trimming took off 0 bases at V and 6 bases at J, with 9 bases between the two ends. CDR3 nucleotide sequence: TGTGCCAGCAGCTTAGCCCAGGGACGCGAGCAGTACTTC. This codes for CASSLAQGREQYF.

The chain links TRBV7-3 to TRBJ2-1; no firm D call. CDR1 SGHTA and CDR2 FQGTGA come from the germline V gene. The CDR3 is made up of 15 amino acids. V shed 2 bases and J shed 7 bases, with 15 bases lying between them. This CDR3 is CASSLAGYSSNEQFF. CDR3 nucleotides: TGTGCCAGCAGCTTAGCCGGCTACAGTTCTAATGAGCAGTTCTTC.

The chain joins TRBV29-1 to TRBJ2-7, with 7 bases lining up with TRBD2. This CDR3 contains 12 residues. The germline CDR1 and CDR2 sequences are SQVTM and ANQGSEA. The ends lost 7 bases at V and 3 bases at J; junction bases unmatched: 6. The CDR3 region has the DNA TGCAGCGCCGCCCCTAGCGGCTACGAGCAGTACTTC. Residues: CSAAPSGYEQYF.

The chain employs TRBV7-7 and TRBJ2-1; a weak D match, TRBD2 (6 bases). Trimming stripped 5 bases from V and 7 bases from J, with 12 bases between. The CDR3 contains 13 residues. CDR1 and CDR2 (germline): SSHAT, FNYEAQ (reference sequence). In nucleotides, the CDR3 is TGTGCCAGCAGCCACCCCGGGACTAATGAGCAGTTCTTC. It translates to CASSHPGTNEQFF.

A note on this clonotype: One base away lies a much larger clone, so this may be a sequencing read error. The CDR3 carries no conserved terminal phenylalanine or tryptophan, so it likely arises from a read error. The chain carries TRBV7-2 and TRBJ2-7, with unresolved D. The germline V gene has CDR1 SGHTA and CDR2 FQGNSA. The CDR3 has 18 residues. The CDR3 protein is CASSVAAQAAFSPYEQYL. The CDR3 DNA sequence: TGTGCCAGCAGCGTAGCCGCACAAGCCGCCTTTTCCCCCTACGAGCAGTACTTA.

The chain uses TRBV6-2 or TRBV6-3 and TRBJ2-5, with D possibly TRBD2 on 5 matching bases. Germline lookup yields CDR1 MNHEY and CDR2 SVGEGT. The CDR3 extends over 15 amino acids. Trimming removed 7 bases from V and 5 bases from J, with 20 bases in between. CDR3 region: CASTSPVGGLETQYF. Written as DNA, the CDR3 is TGTGCCAGCACCTCACCCGTCGGAGGCTTGGAGACCCAGTACTTC.

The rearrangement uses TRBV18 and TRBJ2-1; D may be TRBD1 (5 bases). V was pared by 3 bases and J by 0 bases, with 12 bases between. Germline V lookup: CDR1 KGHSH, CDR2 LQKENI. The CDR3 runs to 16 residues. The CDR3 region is CASSPRTQDSYNEQFF. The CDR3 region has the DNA TGTGCCAGCTCACCCCGAACACAGGACTCCTACAATGAGCAGTTCTTC.

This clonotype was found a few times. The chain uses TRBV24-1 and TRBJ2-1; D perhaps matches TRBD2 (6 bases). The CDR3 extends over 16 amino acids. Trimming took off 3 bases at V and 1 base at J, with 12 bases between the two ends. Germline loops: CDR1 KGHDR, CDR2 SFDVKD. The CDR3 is CATSDGGPVSYNEQFF. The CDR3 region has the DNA TGTGCCACCAGTGATGGAGGGCCGGTTTCCTACAATGAGCAGTTCTTC.

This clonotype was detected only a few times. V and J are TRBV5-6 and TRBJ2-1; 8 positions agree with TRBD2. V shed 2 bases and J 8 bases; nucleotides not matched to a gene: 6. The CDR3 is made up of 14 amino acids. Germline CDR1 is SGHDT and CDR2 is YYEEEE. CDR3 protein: CASSFSGTRHEQFF. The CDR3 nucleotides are TGTGCCAGCAGCTTCTCCGGGACTAGGCATGAGCAGTTCTTC.

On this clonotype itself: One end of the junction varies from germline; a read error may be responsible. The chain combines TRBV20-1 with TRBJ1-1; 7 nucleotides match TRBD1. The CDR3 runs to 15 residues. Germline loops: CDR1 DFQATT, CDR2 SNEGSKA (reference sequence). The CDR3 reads CGARAPGQSHTEAFF. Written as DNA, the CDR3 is TGCGGTGCTAGAGCCCCGGGACAGTCGCACACTGAAGCTTTCTTT.